This passage covers 9 T cell receptor beta chains from one sample sequenced in a study of T cell responses to AZD1222 COVID-19 vaccine. Profiled with immunoSEQ multiplex PCR; TCRdb holds only in-frame clones, not every one. The sample yields 110,000 or so clones, approximately 89% seen once. Specimen: peripheral blood, collected 28 days after the second AZD1222 dose. These receptors originate from an adult who received the AZD1222 COVID-19 vaccine.

V usage is TRBV18 and J usage is TRBJ1-4, with no clear D. V was trimmed by 6 bases and J by 3 bases, leaving 20 bases between them. The CDR3 contains 17 residues. The germline CDR1 and CDR2 sequences are KGHSH and LQKENI. CDR3 nucleotides: TGTGCCAGCTCTCTCAGCCCGGGAGTGGTGTCTAATGAAAAACTGTTTTTT. This sequence encodes CASSLSPGVVSNEKLFF.

The CDR3 is CASDVPVGSNQPQHF. The DNA for the CDR3 is TGTGCCAGTGATGTGCCGGTGGGGAGCAATCAGCCCCAGCATTTT. The V call is TRBV19, the J call TRBJ1-5; D is ambiguous. V lost 8 bases and J 1 base, leaving 15 bases between the germline ends. There are 15 residues in the CDR3. The germline V gene has CDR1 LNHDA and CDR2 SQIVND (reference sequence).

V is TRBV4-3 and J is TRBJ1-2; no clear D gene. CDR1 and CDR2 (germline): LGHNA, YSLEER. Trimming shortened V by 0 bases and J by 4 bases, and 12 bases separated the two germline ends. The CDR3 spans 15 residues. The CDR3 sequence: CASSQDKTVFYGYTF. The CDR3 region has the DNA TGCGCCAGCAGCCAAGATAAAACCGTCTTCTATGGCTACACCTTC.

This chain connects TRBV5-1 to TRBJ2-1; 9 bases match TRBD2. After removal of 0 bases from V and 6 bases from J, the junction contained 7 bases not matched to a gene. The CDR3 spans 16 residues. Germline V gene sequence: CDR1 SGHRS, CDR2 YFSETQ. CDR3 in DNA: TGCGCCAGCAGCTTGGGATCCAGCGGGGGGATCAATGAGCAGTTCTTC. It specifies CASSLGSSGGINEQFF.

This clone was observed once. The V call is TRBV4-1, the J call TRBJ2-1, with a possible D match to TRBD2 (5 bases). V was pared by 1 base and J by 4 bases, with 8 bases between. Looked up from germline, CDR1 is MGHRA and CDR2 is YSYEKL. CDR3 size: 14 residues. The chain's CDR3 is CASSQGTEYNEQFF. The CDR3, as DNA: TGCGCCAGCAGCCAAGGGACTGAATACAATGAGCAGTTCTTC.

The rearrangement joins TRBV5-1 to TRBJ2-7; D gene uncertain. Trimming took 7 bases from V and 2 from J, leaving 16 bases between them. CDR1 and CDR2 (germline): SGHRS, YFSETQ. The CDR3 is made up of 14 amino acids. The CDR3 loop is CASSANGPTYEQYF. The CDR3 DNA is TGCGCCAGCTCTGCAAACGGACCGACCTACGAGCAGTACTTC. Complete variable domain (other parts from reference TRBV5-1 and TRBJ2-7): KAGVTQTPRYLIKTRGQQVTLSCSPISGHRSVSWYQQTPGQGLQFLFEYFSETQRNKGNFPGRFSGRQFSNSRSEMNVSTLELGDSALYLCASSANGPTYEQYFGPGTRLTVT.

CDR3 loop: CASSEFMTGSYGYTF. CDR3 sequence (DNA): TGTGCCAGCAGTGAATTTATGACTGGGAGCTATGGCTACACCTTC. J is TRBJ1-2 and V is TRBV25-1; D is ambiguous. Trimming stripped 1 base from V and 4 bases from J, with 13 bases between. Germline CDR1 MGHDK, CDR2 SYGVNS. This CDR3 is built from 15 residues.

The chain uses TRBV4-2 and TRBJ2-1, with 11 nucleotides matching TRBD2. The V and J ends lost 1 base and 10 bases, in that order; junction bases with no gene match: 6. In germline, CDR1 is LGHNA, CDR2 YNFKEQ. This CDR3 contains 15 residues. In nucleotides, the CDR3 is TGTGCCAGCAGCCAAGGTAGCGGGGGGGCCGGGGAGCAGTTCTTC. As protein: CASSQGSGGAGEQFF.

This clone was counted once. The chain joins TRBV5-1 to TRBJ1-2, with 7 bases aligning to TRBD1. Germline-derived CDR1 and CDR2 are SGHRS and YFSETQ. The CDR3 has 12 amino acids. V lost 4 bases to trimming and J lost 8 bases; unmatched junction nucleotides: 5. The CDR3 coding sequence is TGCGCCAGCAGCGTAGACAGGGACGGCTACACCTTC. Translated, it gives CASSVDRDGYTF. Full variable domain (outside the CDR3, taken from reference TRBV5-1 and TRBJ1-2): KAGVTQTPRYLIKTRGQQVTLSCSPISGHRSVSWYQQTPGQGLQFLFEYFSETQRNKGNFPGRFSGRQFSNSRSEMNVSTLELGDSALYLCASSVDRDGYTFGSGTRLTVV.